These 14 T cell receptor beta chains share one sample of origin, sequenced in a study of persistence of HIV-infected CD4 T cells. This was the immunoSEQ version 4 assay in survey mode. Assay used: immunoSEQ multiplex PCR; TCRdb lists only in-frame clones, some missing. Counted here are just under 65,000 clones, about 69% occurring once; the ten biggest clones make up roughly 1.7%. These receptors' antigens are unknown. An overlapping HIV-1 Gag peptide pool stimulated these cells at about 1 ug/peptide/mL. CD40L/CD69 double-negative CD45RO-high memory CD4+ T cells were collected. Sequenced material: CD4+ T cells sorted from PBMCs after roughly 18-hour stimulation, taken from a patient who received antiretroviral therapy. Receptors originate from an adult man with HIV who was CMV-seropositive.

The V gene is TRBV5-1, the J gene TRBJ2-7; TRBD2 aligns across 14 bases. The CDR3 has 16 amino acids. The trim removed 4 bases at V and 3 bases at J, leaving 6 bases unmatched. Germline loops: CDR1 SGHRS, CDR2 YFSETQ. The CDR3 spells CASSQQGLAGGYEQYF. The DNA of the CDR3 is TGCGCCAGCAGCCAACAAGGACTAGCGGGGGGCTACGAGCAGTACTTC. The full variable domain, in which reference TRBV5-1 and TRBJ2-7 provide the parts outside the CDR3, is KAGVTQTPRYLIKTRGQQVTLSCSPISGHRSVSWYQQTPGQGLQFLFEYFSETQRNKGNFPGRFSGRQFSNSRSEMNVSTLELGDSALYLCASSQQGLAGGYEQYFGPGTRLTVT.

The chain carries TRBV4-2 and TRBJ2-6, with 8 bases aligning to TRBD2. Germline V lookup: CDR1 LGHNA, CDR2 YNFKEQ. The CDR3 totals 18 residues. With V trimmed by 3 bases and J by 2 bases, 9 bases remained unmatched. Here the CDR3 DNA reads TGTGCCAGCAGCCAGGCGTACAACGGGGGGGCTGGGGCCAACGTCCTGACTTTC. It codes for CASSQAYNGGAGANVLTF.

The chain carries TRBV2 and TRBJ1-2; no clear D. The CDR3 spans 13 residues. V gave up 3 bases and J gave up 1 base, with 6 bases separating them. Germline V gene lookup returns CDR1 SNHLY and CDR2 FYNNEI. The DNA of the CDR3 is TGTGCCAGCAGTGACGGGTATAACTATGGCTACACCTTC. Encoded protein: CASSDGYNYGYTF.

This clone was picked up one time. The chain joins TRBV2 to TRBJ1-6; 8 bases are shared with TRBD1. There are 15 residues in the CDR3. The V segment lost 6 bases and the J segment 5 bases; nucleotides outside the gene matches: 6. Per the germline V gene, CDR1 is SNHLY and CDR2 is FYNNEI. CDR3 protein: CASRGGQENNSPLHF. CDR3 DNA sequence: TGTGCCAGCAGGGGGGGACAGGAGAATAATTCACCCCTCCACTTT.

The chain is built from TRBV5-4 and TRBJ2-3; perhaps TRBD1 as D (5 bases). The CDR3 sequence is 13 residues long. CDR1 is SGHNT, CDR2 YYREEE, per germline (reference sequence). Trimming left V 3 bases short and J 4 bases short, with 9 bases between. This chain's CDR3 is CASSSQGPDTQYF. CDR3 nucleotide sequence: TGTGCCAGCAGCTCCCAGGGTCCAGATACGCAGTATTTT.

The chain joins TRBV28 to TRBJ1-6, with a tentative D call TRBD1 (5 bases). Germline V lookup: CDR1 MDHEN, CDR2 SYDVKM. The V gene lost 10 bases and the J gene lost 9 bases, with 19 bases spanning the gap. This CDR3 comprises 14 residues. The CDR3 spells CATRVGGSSSPLHF. The CDR3 coding sequence is TGTGCCACCAGGGTAGGAGGGAGCAGTTCACCCCTCCACTTT.

This clone was counted a single time. The chain joins TRBV27 to TRBJ1-4; possibly TRBD1 for D (6 bases). Per germline, CDR1 MNHEY and CDR2 SMNVEV (reference sequence). The V end was cut by 5 bases, the J end by 8 bases, with 15 bases between. This CDR3 comprises 14 residues. CDR3 region: CASSLGGAGEKLFF. The CDR3 region has the DNA TGTGCCAGCAGTCTCGGGGGCGCGGGGGAAAAACTGTTTTTT.

The chain uses TRBV18 and TRBJ1-3; D remains unclear. CDR1 and CDR2 (germline): KGHSH, LQKENI. This CDR3 has 15 amino acids. V lost 6 bases and J 2 bases, leaving 14 bases between the germline ends. CDR3 amino acids: CASSLRAPPGNTIYF. CDR3 DNA sequence: TGTGCCAGCTCGCTCCGGGCCCCACCTGGAAACACCATATATTTT.

The V and J genes are TRBV5-1 and TRBJ2-5; D may be TRBD1 (5 bases). Germline loops: CDR1 SGHRS, CDR2 YFSETQ. V was cut by 4 bases and J by 1 base, with 14 bases left in between. The CDR3 consists of 15 residues. This CDR3 reads CASSRGLGAQETQYF. The CDR3 DNA reads TGCGCCAGCAGCAGGGGTTTAGGGGCCCAAGAGACCCAGTACTTC.

This chain connects TRBV2 to TRBJ1-2; TRBD1 agrees at 9 bases. The CDR3 is 16 residues long. Germline V gives CDR1 SNHLY, CDR2 FYNNEI. Trimming cost V 7 bases and J 6 bases; bases outside gene matches: 15. The CDR3 coding sequence is TGTGCCAGCACCAGTGGGGGGGGACAGGGACTGGATGGCTACACCTTC. Translating gives CASTSGGGQGLDGYTF. Full variable domain (rest looked up from reference TRBV2 and TRBJ1-2): EPEVTQTPSHQVTQMGQEVILRCVPISNHLYFYWYRQILGQKVEFLVSFYNNEISEKSEIFDDQFSVERPDGSNFTLKIRSTKLEDSAMYFCASTSGGGQGLDGYTFGSGTRLTVV.

This chain connects TRBV7-9 to TRBJ1-2; TRBD1 matches at 10 bases. CDR1 is SEHNR, CDR2 FQNEAQ, per germline (reference sequence). The CDR3 contains 16 residues. The junction had 7 bases not matched to a gene; V was cut back by 1 base and J by 5 bases. CDR3 bases: TGTGCCAGCAGCTTAGGACAGGGGGCAAAAGGGTATGGCTACACCTTC. Protein: CASSLGQGAKGYGYTF.

The rearrangement links TRBV7-6 to TRBJ1-1; no definite D call. V was shortened by 5 bases and J by 0 bases, with 7 bases between the two germline ends. Germline V gives CDR1 SGHVS, CDR2 FNYEAQ. This CDR3 is built from 13 residues. CDR3 residues: CASSDELNTEAFF. DNA for the CDR3: TGTGCCAGCAGCGACGAGTTGAACACTGAAGCTTTCTTT.

V usage is TRBV10-2 and J usage is TRBJ1-2; no definite D call. CDR1 is WSHSY and CDR2 is SAAADI in the germline V gene. This CDR3 spans 14 amino acids. V was cut by 3 bases and J by 2 bases, with 10 bases left in between. CDR3 coding DNA: TGCGCCAGCAGTGATCCTTCGGGCAACTATGGCTACACCTTC. Translation gives CASSDPSGNYGYTF.

J is TRBJ2-1 and V is TRBV4-1; maybe TRBD2 (6 bases). The CDR3 covers 16 residues. Germline CDR1 and CDR2: MGHRA and YSYEKL. V lost 0 bases, J lost 4 bases, and 13 bases lay in between. The CDR3 region is CASSQELGTGYNEQFF. The CDR3 bases are TGCGCCAGCAGCCAAGAGTTAGGGACTGGATACAATGAGCAGTTCTTC.